Listed below are T cell receptor beta chains from one sample, sequenced in a study of T cell responses to AZD1222 COVID-19 vaccine. Generated by immunoSEQ multiplex PCR, the TCRdb table keeps only in-frame clones and is missing some. The sample includes around 77,000 clones, 86% of them seen just once. The sequenced sample was peripheral blood, obtained on day 0 of AZD1222 vaccination. The receptors originated from an adult in good health. Each CDR3 is given with its conserved first and last residue. The order of the fields is J gene, clone size, D gene, V gene, CDR3 DNA, CDR3 protein. The D gene is left open where the match is weak. Not every row has a clone size; where given, it reads once, few, many or a size class.

TRBJ2-3 . TRBD2 TRBV14 TGTGCCAGCAGCCAAGACGTAGGCGGGAGGGCCTATTTT CASSQDVGGRAYF
TRBJ2-7 . . TRBV28 TGTGCCCACGCGGTTGCAGGCTACGAGCAGTACTTC CAHAVAGYEQYF
TRBJ1-2 . . TRBV29-1 TGCAGCGTTGAAGAGGGGGGCTACACCTTC CSVEEGGYTF
TRBJ2-1 few TRBD2 TRBV9 TGTGCCAGCAGCCCATCGGCGGGAGCCTACAATGAGCAGTTCTTC CASSPSAGAYNEQFF
TRBJ2-7 . . TRBV12-3/TRBV12-4 TGTGCCAGCAGTTATCTGAACCGGGACCGAGAGTACTTC CASSYLNRDREYF
TRBJ2-7 . . TRBV6-2/TRBV6-3 TGTGCCAGCAGTTACTCACAAGGTCCCAACTCTTGGTTC CASSYSQGPNSWF
TRBJ2-6 . . TRBV28 TGTGCCAGCAGTCACGACAGCCCCTCTGGGGCCAACGTCCTGACTTTC CASSHDSPSGANVLTF
TRBJ2-7 . TRBD1 TRBV6-1 TGTGCCAGCAGTGAACAGGGGGCCCTCTACGAGCAGTACTTC CASSEQGALYEQYF
TRBJ2-6 few TRBD1 TRBV2 TGTGCCAGCAGTCGTAACACAGGGGGCAAGCCCTCTGGGGCCAACGTCCTGACTTTC CASSRNTGGKPSGANVLTF
TRBJ1-1 . . TRBV29-1 TGCAGCGCCCGCCCGGGGGGCACTGAAGCTTTCTTT CSARPGGTEAFF
TRBJ2-1 . . TRBV10-3 TGTGCCATCAGACCCCGTTCTGGCGCCAGCTCCTACAATGAGCAGTTCTTC CAIRPRSGASSYNEQFF
TRBJ1-2 . . TRBV15 TGTGCCACCGGCAAGGAGGGCTCATTGTATGGCTACACCTTC CATGKEGSLYGYTF
TRBJ2-1 . . TRBV6-5 TGTGCCAGCAGTTATGCGGGATTTTACAATGAGCAGTTCTTC CASSYAGFYNEQFF
TRBJ1-2 . . TRBV2 TGTGCCAGCAGTGCCCGAGATTACTATGGCTACACCTTC CASSARDYYGYTF
TRBJ1-5 . TRBD1 TRBV6-5 TGTGCCAGCAGCCGGCAGGGGGGCAATCAGCCCCAGCATTTT CASSRQGGNQPQHF
TRBJ2-5 once . TRBV29-1 TGCAGCGTGCGGCTCGTAACGGAGACCCAGTACTTC CSVRLVTETQYF
TRBJ2-5 . TRBD2 TRBV6-1 TGTGCCAGCAGTGAAGGCGGGGGTGCGGGGGAGACCCAGTACTTC CASSEGGGAGETQYF
TRBJ1-1 . . TRBV27 TGTGCCAGCAGCCGTCTGGGCGGCAGGAGGCTTAGCGAAGCTTTCTTT CASSRLGGRRLSEAFF
TRBJ1-5 few TRBD1 TRBV6-5 TGTGCCAGCAGCGAGACAGGGAGCAATCAGCCCCAGCATTTT CASSETGSNQPQHF
TRBJ1-5 . TRBD1 TRBV30 TGTGCCTGGAGCCAACAGGGGCCTCAGCCCCAGCATTTT CAWSQQGPQPQHF
TRBJ1-1 once . TRBV11-3 TGTGCCAGCAGCCTAGCTGGTCGGAACACTGAAGCTTTCTTT CASSLAGRNTEAFF